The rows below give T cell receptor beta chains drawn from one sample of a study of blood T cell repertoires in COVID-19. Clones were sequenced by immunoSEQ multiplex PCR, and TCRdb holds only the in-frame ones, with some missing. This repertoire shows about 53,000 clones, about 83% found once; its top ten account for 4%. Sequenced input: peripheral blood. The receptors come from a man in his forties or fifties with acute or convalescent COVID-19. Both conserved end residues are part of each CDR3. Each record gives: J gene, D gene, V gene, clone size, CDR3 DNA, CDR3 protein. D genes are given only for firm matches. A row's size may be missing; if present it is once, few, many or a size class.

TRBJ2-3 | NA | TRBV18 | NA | TGTGCCAGCTCACCGTCAGCGGGTACAGATACGCAGTATTTT | CASSPSAGTDTQYF
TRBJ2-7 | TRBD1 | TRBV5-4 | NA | TGTGCCAGCAGCGTGGACAGGACCTACGAGCAGTACTTC | CASSVDRTYEQYF
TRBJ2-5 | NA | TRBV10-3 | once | TGTGCCATCAGTATCGACAGGCAAGAGACCCAGTACTTC | CAISIDRQETQYF
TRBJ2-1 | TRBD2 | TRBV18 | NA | TGTGCCAGCTCTAAGGGACTAGCGGACTACAATGAGCAGTTCTTC | CASSKGLADYNEQFF
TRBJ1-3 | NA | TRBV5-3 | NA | TGTGCCAGAAGCTTGGTTTGGAGCTCTGGAAACACCATATATTTT | CARSLVWSSGNTIYF
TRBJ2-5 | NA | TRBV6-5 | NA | TGTGCCAGCAGTTACTCGTACAGGGGGGGGGAGACCCAGTACTTC | CASSYSYRGGETQYF
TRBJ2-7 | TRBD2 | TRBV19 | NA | TGTGCCAGTAGTATAGAATGGGCTAGCGGGAGATACGAGCAGTACTTC | CASSIEWASGRYEQYF
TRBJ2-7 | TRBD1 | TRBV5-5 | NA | TGTGCCAGCAGCTTAGAGACAGGGGGCTACTACGAGCAGTACTTC | CASSLETGGYYEQYF
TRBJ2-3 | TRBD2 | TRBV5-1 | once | TGCGCCAGCAGCTTGGGAAGCGGGATTTGGACAGATACGCAGTATTTT | CASSLGSGIWTDTQYF
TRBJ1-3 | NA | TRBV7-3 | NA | TGTGCCAGCAGTTCGGGTCTCTCTGGAAACACCATATATTTT | CASSSGLSGNTIYF
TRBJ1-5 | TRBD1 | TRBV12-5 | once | TGTGCTAGTGGTTTGGTACTGACAGGGTTTGCGCAGCCCCAGCATTTT | CASGLVLTGFAQPQHF
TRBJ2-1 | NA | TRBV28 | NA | TGTGCCAGCAGTTTCGTGACAGGACTCTACAATGAGCAGTTCTTC | CASSFVTGLYNEQFF
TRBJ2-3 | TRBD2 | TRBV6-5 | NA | TGTGCCAGCAGTCAACTAGCGGGAGGAGAAGATACGCAGTATTTT | CASSQLAGGEDTQYF
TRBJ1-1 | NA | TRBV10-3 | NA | TGTGCCACTAAACAGAGTCCCTCGAACACTGAAGCTTTCTTT | CATKQSPSNTEAFF
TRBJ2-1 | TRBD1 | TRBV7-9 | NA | TGTGCCAGCAGCCGAGGACAGGTCCCGACGATCAATGAGCAGTTCTTC | CASSRGQVPTINEQFF
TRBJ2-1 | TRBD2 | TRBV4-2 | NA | TGTGCCAGCAGCCAAACTAGCGGGGGGGACAATGAGCAGTTCTTC | CASSQTSGGDNEQFF
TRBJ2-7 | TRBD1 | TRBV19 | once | TGTGCCAGTAAGGGGGCAGGAATCCCCTACGAGCAGTACTTC | CASKGAGIPYEQYF
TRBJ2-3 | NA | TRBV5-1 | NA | TGCGCCAGCAGCTCCGCCCGGGGGTCCGGAGATACGCAGTATTTT | CASSSARGSGDTQYF
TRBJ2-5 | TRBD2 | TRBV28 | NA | TGTGCCAGCAGTTCGACTAGCGGGTCGCTTCCCCAGTACTTC | CASSSTSGSLPQYF
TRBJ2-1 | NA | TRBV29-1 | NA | TGCAGCCTATACCAAGCGGAAGTGAGCAATGAGCAGTTCTTC | CSLYQAEVSNEQFF
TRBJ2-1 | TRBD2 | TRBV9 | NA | TGTGCCAGCAGCGTAAGGTCTAGCGGATACTCCTACAATGAGCAGTTCTTC | CASSVRSSGYSYNEQFF
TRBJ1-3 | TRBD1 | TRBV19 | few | TGTGCCAGTAGTTTGGGGGACAGGAACTCTGGAAACACCATATATTTT | CASSLGDRNSGNTIYF
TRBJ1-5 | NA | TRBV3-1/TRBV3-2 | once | TGTGCCAGCAGCTCCTACCGGGGACTCCAGCATTTT | CASSSYRGLQHF
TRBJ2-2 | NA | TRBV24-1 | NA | TGTGCCACCAGTGAGGCCTCCGGGACACTGAACACCGGGGAGCTGTTTTTT | CATSEASGTLNTGELFF
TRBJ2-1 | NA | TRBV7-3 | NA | TGTGCCAGCAGCTCCCGGCCACTATACAATGAGCAGTTCTTC | CASSSRPLYNEQFF
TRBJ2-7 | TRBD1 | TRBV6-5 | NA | TGTGCCAGCCGGGACAGGGGTCACGAGCAGTACTTC | CASRDRGHEQYF
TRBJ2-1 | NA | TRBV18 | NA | TGTGCCAGCCGCGAGGGACAAGGTCCTCTCCAGTTCTTC | CASREGQGPLQFF
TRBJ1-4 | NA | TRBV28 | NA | TGTGCCAGCAGTAGCACGCGGGACGTAGGTGAAAAACTGTTTTTT | CASSSTRDVGEKLFF
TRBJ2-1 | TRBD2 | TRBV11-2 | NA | TGTGCCAGCAGCCAGGGACTAGCAATCGATGAGCAGTTCTTC | CASSQGLAIDEQFF
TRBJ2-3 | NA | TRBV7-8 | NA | TGTGCCAGCAGCTTAGTCTGGGGGGGCCCCGGCACAGATACGCAGTATTTT | CASSLVWGGPGTDTQYF
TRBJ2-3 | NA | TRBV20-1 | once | TGCAGTGCTAGCCCGGGACTTACGCAGTATTTT | CSASPGLTQYF
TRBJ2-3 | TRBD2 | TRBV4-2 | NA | TGTGCCAGCAGCCAGGGGGGTAGCGGGGGGATCACAGATACGCAGTATTTT | CASSQGGSGGITDTQYF
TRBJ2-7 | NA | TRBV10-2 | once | TGCGCCAGCAGTGAGTCGAGCTACGAGCAGTACTTC | CASSESSYEQYF
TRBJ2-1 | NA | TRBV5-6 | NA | TGTGCCAGCAAGGAAGGCAGGGGGGCCAATGAGCAGTTCTTC | CASKEGRGANEQFF
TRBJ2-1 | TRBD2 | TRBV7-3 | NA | TGTGCCAGCAGCCCGACTAGCGTCCCCTACAATGAGCAGTTCTTC | CASSPTSVPYNEQFF
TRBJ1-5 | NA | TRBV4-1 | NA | TGCGCCAGCAGCCAAGACGGGCAGGGCAATCGGCCCCAGCATTTT | CASSQDGQGNRPQHF
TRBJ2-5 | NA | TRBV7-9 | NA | TGTGCCAGCAGGCGGGACCAGCAAGAGACCCAGTACTTC | CASRRDQQETQYF
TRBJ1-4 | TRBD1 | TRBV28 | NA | TGTGCCAGCAGTTTACGGGACAGGGAGTGGGAAAAACTGTTTTTT | CASSLRDREWEKLFF
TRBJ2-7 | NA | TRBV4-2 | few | TGTGCCAGCAGCCAAGAAGGGCCGGGGACTCACTACGAGCAGTACTTC | CASSQEGPGTHYEQYF
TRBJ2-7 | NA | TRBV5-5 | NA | TGTGCCAGCAGCTTTGCTGGCGACACCTACGAGCAGTACTTC | CASSFAGDTYEQYF
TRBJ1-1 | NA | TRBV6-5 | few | TGTGCCAGCGAGACAGGGAACACTGAAGCTTTCTTT | CASETGNTEAFF
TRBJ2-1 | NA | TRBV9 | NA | TGTGCCAGCAGCGTAGGTGACGGAGACTACAATGAGCAGTTCTTC | CASSVGDGDYNEQFF
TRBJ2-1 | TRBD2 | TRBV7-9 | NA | TGTGCCAGCAGCTTAGGGGGGACTATTAACAATGAGCAGTTCTTC | CASSLGGTINNEQFF
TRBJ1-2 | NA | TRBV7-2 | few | TGTGCCAGCAGCTTAGTGCGGCCAGGGGAGTACGGGGGCTACACCTTC | CASSLVRPGEYGGYTF
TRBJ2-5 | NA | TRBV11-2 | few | TGTGCCAGCAGCTTAGAGGCAGGGGAAGTCGAGGAGACCCAGTACTTC | CASSLEAGEVEETQYF
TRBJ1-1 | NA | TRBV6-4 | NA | TGTGCCAGCAAAGTCCAGGGGAAGGCTGAAGCTTTCTTT | CASKVQGKAEAFF
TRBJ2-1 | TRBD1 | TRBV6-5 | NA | TGTGCCAGCAGTTCCCTCACAGGGGGACACGGCGATGAGCAGTTCTTC | CASSSLTGGHGDEQFF
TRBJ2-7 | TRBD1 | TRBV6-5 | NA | TGTGCCAGCAGTTACCGGCTAGGGACAGCCTACTACGAGCAGTACTTC | CASSYRLGTAYYEQYF
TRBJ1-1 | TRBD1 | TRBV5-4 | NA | TGTGCCTTGAGAGGGACAGGGGTTTCTGAAGCTTTCTTT | CALRGTGVSEAFF
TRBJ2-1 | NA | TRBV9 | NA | TGTGCCAGCAGCGGGCGGGGAAACCTATACAATGAGCAGTTCTTC | CASSGRGNLYNEQFF
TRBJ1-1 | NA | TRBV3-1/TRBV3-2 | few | TGTGCCAGCAGCCAAGTAGAGAACACTGAAGCTTTCTTT | CASSQVENTEAFF
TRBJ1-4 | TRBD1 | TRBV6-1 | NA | TGTGCCAGCAGTGGGGACAGGTCCCCTGCAACTAATGAAAAACTGTTTTTT | CASSGDRSPATNEKLFF
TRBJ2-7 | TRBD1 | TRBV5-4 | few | TGTGCCAGCAGCTATACCGGGACAGGGGGTCGGGAGCAGTACTTC | CASSYTGTGGREQYF